A single sample is the source of the 9 T cell receptor beta chains below, sequenced in a study of blood T cell repertoires in COVID-19 (dated by TCRdb to 2020 to 2021). Preparation of the library involved the immunoSEQ multiplex PCR assay. The table was pulled from immuneACCESS by TCRdb, which kept in-frame rearrangements only. Such tables lose some clones; where checked, under half of the loss comes from unresolved V genes, and the rest has no known cause. The sample yields about 240,000 clones; about 90% were counted once. The ten most abundant clones make up 6% to 9% of the sample. The sample was peripheral blood. Every receptor here comes from a man aged 60-69 years who had recovered from COVID-19.

CDR3 in DNA: TGTGCCAGCACCGGGACTAGCGGGGGGGGAAATGAGCAGTTCTTC. Its translation: CASTGTSGGGNEQFF. This chain links TRBV7-8 with TRBJ2-1; TRBD2 matches at 16 bases. The CDR3 has 15 amino acids. Germline V gene data show CDR1 as SGHVS and CDR2 as FQNEAQ. Trimming removed 7 bases from V and 7 bases from J; junction bases left unmatched: 4.

The chain couples TRBV7-9 to TRBJ2-3; the D is unclear. CDR1 is SEHNR and CDR2 is FQNEAQ in the germline V gene (reference sequence). Between the trimmed V and J ends, which lost 4 bases and 3 bases, there was a span of 5 bases. The CDR3 has 12 amino acids. The CDR3 loop reads CASSSVTDTQYF. The CDR3 DNA sequence: TGTGCCAGCAGCTCCGTAACAGATACGCAGTATTTT. The full variable domain, rest sourced from reference TRBV7-9 and TRBJ2-3, is DTGVSQNPRHKITKRGQNVTFRCDPISEHNRLYWYRQTLGQGPEFLTYFQNEAQLEKSRLLSDRFSAERPKGSFSTLEIQRTEQGDSAMYLCASSSVTDTQYFGPGTRLTVL.

The CDR3 sequence is CASSMGRWQGFNTGELFF. CDR3 DNA sequence: TGTGCCAGTAGTATGGGGCGGTGGCAGGGATTTAACACCGGGGAGCTGTTTTTT. The J gene is TRBJ2-2, the V gene TRBV19; perhaps TRBD1 as D (5 bases). Trimming removed 3 bases at V and 2 bases at J, with 19 bases between. Germline-derived CDR1 and CDR2 are LNHDA and SQIVND (reference sequence). The CDR3 has 18 amino acids.

The rearrangement uses TRBV7-9 and TRBJ2-1; 15 bases match TRBD2. V trimming: 5 bases; J trimming: 0 bases; junction bases outside the gene matches: 8. Germline values: CDR1 SEHNR, CDR2 FQNEAQ (reference sequence). CDR3 length equals 19 residues. CDR3 DNA sequence: TGTGCCAGCAGCACCGAGGGGACTAGCGGGGGGAGCTCCTACAATGAGCAGTTCTTC. It codes for CASSTEGTSGGSSYNEQFF.

This clone was picked up one time. The chain links TRBV19 to TRBJ1-5; 7 bases fit TRBD1. The CDR3 is 16 residues long. The V segment lost 3 bases and the J segment 1 base; nucleotides outside the gene matches: 6. Germline CDR1 is LNHDA and CDR2 is SQIVND (reference sequence). For the CDR3, the DNA is TGTGCCAGTAGTATCAGGGGGACCAACAGCAATCAGCCCCAGCATTTT. It codes for CASSIRGTNSNQPQHF.

The chain is built from TRBV29-1 and TRBJ2-6; TRBD2 is a possible D gene (5 bases). This CDR3 has 15 residues. V was cut by 6 bases and J by 2 bases, with 14 bases left in between. CDR1 and CDR2 from the germline V gene are SQVTM and ANQGSEA. CDR3 DNA sequence: TGCAGCGTCGAGGGTCCCGGGGCTGGGGCCAACGTCCTGACTTTC. Translating gives CSVEGPGAGANVLTF.

This clone was recorded only once. The V gene is TRBV20-1, the J gene TRBJ1-2, with a tentative D call TRBD1 (5 bases). CDR3 length equals 13 residues. CDR1 DFQATT and CDR2 SNEGSKA come from the germline V gene (reference sequence). The V gene lost 3 bases and the J gene lost 4 bases, with 12 bases spanning the gap. The CDR3 sequence: CSASGQGGYGYTF. CDR3 coding DNA: TGCAGTGCTAGTGGGCAGGGAGGCTATGGCTACACCTTC.

CDR3 sequence: CASTLFDSDQPQHF. The CDR3 DNA reads as TGTGCCAGTACACTATTCGACAGTGATCAGCCCCAGCATTTT. V is TRBV19 and J is TRBJ1-5, with a tentative D call TRBD1 (5 bases). Germline assignment: CDR1 LNHDA and CDR2 SQIVND (reference sequence). Trimming removed 7 bases from V and 5 bases from J, with 15 bases in between. There are 14 residues in the CDR3.

The V and J genes are TRBV25-1 and TRBJ2-7; weak D call: TRBD1 (6 bases). CDR1 is MGHDK, CDR2 SYGVNS, per germline. This CDR3 is 15 amino acids long. Trimming took off 9 bases at V and 1 base at J, with 19 bases between the two ends. Written as DNA, the CDR3 is TGTGCCAGTGCCCCGGGACACAGATATTCCTACGAGCAGTACTTC. Its translation: CASAPGHRYSYEQYF.